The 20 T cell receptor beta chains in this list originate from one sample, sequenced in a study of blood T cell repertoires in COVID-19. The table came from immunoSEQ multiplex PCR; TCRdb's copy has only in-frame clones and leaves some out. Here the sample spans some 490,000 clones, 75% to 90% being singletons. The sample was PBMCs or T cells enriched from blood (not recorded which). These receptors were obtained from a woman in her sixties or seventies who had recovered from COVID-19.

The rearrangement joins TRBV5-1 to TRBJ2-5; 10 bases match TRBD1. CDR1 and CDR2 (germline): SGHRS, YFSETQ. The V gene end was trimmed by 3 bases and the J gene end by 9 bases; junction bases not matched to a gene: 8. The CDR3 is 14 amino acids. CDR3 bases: TGCGCCAGCAGCTGGGGGGGACAGGGGAATTCCCAGTACTTC. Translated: CASSWGGQGNSQYF.

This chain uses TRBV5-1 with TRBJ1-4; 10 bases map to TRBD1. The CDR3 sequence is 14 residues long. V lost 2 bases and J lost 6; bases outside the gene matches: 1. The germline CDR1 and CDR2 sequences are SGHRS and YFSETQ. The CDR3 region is CASSFGTGDEKLFF. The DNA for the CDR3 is TGCGCCAGCAGCTTTGGGACAGGGGATGAAAAACTGTTTTTT.

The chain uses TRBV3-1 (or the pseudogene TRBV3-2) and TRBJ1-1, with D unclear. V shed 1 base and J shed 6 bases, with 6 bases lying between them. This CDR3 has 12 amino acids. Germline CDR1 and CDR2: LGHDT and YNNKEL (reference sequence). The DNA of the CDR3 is TGTGCCAGCAGCCAAGCGAGTGCTGAAGCTTTCTTT. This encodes CASSQASAEAFF.

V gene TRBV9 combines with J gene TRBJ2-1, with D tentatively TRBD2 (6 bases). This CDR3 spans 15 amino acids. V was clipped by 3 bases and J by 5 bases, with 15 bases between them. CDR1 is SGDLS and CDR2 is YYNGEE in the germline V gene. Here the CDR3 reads CASSASGPQNNEQFF. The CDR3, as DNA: TGTGCCAGCAGCGCGAGCGGGCCCCAAAACAATGAGCAGTTCTTC.

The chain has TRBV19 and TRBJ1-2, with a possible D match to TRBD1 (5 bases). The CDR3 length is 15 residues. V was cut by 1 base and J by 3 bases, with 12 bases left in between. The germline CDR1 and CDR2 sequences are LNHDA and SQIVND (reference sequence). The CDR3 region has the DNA TGTGCCAGTAGTATAGCCGACGGGGGGGACTATGGCTACACCTTC. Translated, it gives CASSIADGGDYGYTF.

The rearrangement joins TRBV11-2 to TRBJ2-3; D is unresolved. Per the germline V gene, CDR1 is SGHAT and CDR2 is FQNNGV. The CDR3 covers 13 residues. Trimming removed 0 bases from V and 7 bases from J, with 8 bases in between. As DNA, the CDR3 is TGTGCCAGCAGCTTAGATAACGGTTATACGCAGTATTTT. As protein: CASSLDNGYTQYF.

Here the CDR3 DNA reads TGTGCCAGCAGCCGGGGGGCGCGGGGGAACACTGAAGCTTTCTTT. Translated: CASSRGARGNTEAFF. The chain couples TRBV28 to TRBJ1-1; a weak D match, TRBD1 (6 bases). CDR1 and CDR2 (germline): MDHEN, SYDVKM. There are 15 residues in the CDR3. V was clipped by 6 bases and J by 1 base, with 15 bases between them.

In nucleotides, the CDR3 is TGCGCCAGCAGCCTACGACCTGAGGGGGGGAGATACACCGGGGAGCTGTTTTTT. Protein sequence: CASSLRPEGGRYTGELFF. The chain recombines TRBV4-1 with TRBJ2-2; a possible D gene is TRBD2 (7 bases). Germline values: CDR1 MGHRA, CDR2 YSYEKL. The V gene lost 4 bases and the J gene lost 3 bases, with 21 bases spanning the gap. The CDR3 is 18 residues long.

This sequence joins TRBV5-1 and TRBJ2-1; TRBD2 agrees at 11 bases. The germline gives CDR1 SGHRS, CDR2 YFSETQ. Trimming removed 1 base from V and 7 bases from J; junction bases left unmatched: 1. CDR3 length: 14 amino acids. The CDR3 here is CASSLRLAGNEQFF. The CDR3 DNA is TGCGCCAGCAGCTTGAGACTAGCGGGGAATGAGCAGTTCTTC.

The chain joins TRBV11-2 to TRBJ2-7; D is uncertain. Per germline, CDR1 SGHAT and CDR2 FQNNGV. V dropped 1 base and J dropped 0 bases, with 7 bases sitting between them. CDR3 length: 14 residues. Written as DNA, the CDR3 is TGTGCCAGCAGCTTAGGGCAGGACTCCTACGAGCAGTACGTC. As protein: CASSLGQDSYEQYV.

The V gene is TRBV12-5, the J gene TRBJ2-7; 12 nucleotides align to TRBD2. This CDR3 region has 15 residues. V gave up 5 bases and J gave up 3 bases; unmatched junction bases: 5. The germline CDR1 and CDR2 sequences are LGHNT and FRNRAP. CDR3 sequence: CASGVGLAGFYEQYF. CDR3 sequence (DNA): TGTGCTAGTGGTGTCGGACTAGCGGGGTTCTACGAGCAGTACTTC.

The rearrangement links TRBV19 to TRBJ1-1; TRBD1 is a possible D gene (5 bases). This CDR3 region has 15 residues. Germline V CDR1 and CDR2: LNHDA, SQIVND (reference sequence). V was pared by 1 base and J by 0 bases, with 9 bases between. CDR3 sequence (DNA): TGTGCCAGTAGTATAGCCCAGGGCATGAACACTGAAGCTTTCTTT. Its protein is CASSIAQGMNTEAFF.

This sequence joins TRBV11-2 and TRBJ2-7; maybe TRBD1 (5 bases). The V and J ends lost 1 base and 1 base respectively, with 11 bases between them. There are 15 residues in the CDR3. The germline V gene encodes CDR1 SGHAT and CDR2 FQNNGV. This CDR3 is CASSLAGRASYEQYF. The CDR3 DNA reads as TGTGCCAGCAGCTTAGCGGGCAGGGCTTCCTACGAGCAGTACTTC. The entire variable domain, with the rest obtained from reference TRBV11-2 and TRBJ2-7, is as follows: EAGVAQSPRYKIIEKRQSVAFWCNPISGHATLYWYQQILGQGPKLLIQFQNNGVVDDSQLPKDRFSAERLKGVDSTLKIQPAKLEDSAVYLCASSLAGRASYEQYFGPGTRLTVT.

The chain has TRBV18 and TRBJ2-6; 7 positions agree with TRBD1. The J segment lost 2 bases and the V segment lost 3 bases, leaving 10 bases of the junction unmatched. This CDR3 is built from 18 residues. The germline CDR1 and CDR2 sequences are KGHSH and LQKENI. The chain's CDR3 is CASSPLKTGLAGANVLTF. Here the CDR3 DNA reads TGTGCCAGCTCACCGCTAAAGACAGGGTTGGCTGGGGCCAACGTCCTGACTTTC.

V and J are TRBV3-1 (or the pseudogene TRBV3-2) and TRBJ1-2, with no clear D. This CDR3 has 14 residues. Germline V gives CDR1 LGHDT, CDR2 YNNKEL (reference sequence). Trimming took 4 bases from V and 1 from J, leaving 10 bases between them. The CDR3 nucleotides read TGTGCCAGCAGCCCGGGGTCCTATAACTATGGCTACACCTTC. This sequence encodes CASSPGSYNYGYTF.

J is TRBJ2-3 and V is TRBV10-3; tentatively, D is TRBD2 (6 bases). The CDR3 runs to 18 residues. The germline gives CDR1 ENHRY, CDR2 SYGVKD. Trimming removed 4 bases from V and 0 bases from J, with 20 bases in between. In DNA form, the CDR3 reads TGTGCCATCAGTGGCCCTCTTGAGGGCGGGGAGAGCACAGATACGCAGTATTTT. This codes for CAISGPLEGGESTDTQYF.

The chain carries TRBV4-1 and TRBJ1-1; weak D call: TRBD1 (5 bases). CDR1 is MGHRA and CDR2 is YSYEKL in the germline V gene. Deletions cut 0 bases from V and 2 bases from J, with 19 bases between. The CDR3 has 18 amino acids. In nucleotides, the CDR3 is TGCGCCAGCAGCCAAGATCCGGGGGGTAAGATTGGAAACACTGAAGCTTTCTTT. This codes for CASSQDPGGKIGNTEAFF.

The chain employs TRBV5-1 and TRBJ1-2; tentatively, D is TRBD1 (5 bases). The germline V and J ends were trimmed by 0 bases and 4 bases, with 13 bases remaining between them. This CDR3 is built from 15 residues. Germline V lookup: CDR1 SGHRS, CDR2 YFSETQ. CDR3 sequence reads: CASSLGPDSPYGYTF. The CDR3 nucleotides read TGCGCCAGCAGCTTGGGACCTGACAGTCCCTATGGCTACACCTTC. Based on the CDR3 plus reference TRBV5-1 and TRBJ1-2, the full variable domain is KAGVTQTPRYLIKTRGQQVTLSCSPISGHRSVSWYQQTPGQGLQFLFEYFSETQRNKGNFPGRFSGRQFSNSRSEMNVSTLELGDSALYLCASSLGPDSPYGYTFGSGTRLTVV.

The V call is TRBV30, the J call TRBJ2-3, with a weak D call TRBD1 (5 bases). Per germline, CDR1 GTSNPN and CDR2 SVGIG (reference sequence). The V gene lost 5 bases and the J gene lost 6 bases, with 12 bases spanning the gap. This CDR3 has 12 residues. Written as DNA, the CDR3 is TGTGCCTGGGACCTCAGGGCGGATACGCAGTATTTT. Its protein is CAWDLRADTQYF.

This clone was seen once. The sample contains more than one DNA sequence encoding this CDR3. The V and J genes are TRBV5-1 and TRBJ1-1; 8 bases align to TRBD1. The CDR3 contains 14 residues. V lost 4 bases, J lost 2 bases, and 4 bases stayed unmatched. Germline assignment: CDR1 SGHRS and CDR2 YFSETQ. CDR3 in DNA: TGCGCCAGCAGCGGCGGACAGGGCAACACTGAAGCTTTCTTT. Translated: CASSGGQGNTEAFF.